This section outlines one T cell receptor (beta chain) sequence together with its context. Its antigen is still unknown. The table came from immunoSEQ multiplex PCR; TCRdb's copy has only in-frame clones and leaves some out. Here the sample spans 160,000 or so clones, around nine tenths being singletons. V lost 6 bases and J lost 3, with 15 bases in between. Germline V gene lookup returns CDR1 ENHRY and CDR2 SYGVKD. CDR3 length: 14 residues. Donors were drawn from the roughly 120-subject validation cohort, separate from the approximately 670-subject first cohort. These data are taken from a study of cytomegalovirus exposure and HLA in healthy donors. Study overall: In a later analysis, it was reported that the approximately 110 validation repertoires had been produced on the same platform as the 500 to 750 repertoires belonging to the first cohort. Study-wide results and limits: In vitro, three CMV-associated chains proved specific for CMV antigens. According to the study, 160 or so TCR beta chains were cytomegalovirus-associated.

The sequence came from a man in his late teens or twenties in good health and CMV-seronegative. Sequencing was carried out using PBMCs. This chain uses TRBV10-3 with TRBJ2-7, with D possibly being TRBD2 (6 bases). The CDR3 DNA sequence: TGTGCCATCAGACCCGGGACTTCGTTCTACGAGCAGTACTTC. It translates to CAIRPGTSFYEQYF.